This TCR beta chain was obtained from a study of cytomegalovirus exposure and HLA in healthy donors. The PCR ran on 60 Vbeta and 13 Jbeta primers. Here immunoSEQ multiplex PCR was the method, and the copy in TCRdb shows in-frame clones only, minus some. The table includes around 150,000 clones, 65% to 85% detected once. This clone was detected only once. CDR3 length: 13 residues. Per germline, CDR1 LGHNA and CDR2 YSLEER. V lost 0 bases and J 7 bases, leaving 9 bases between the germline ends. Sequenced sample: PBMCs. The clonotype comes from a woman aged 40-49 years in good health and CMV-seropositive. The chain is built from TRBV4-3 and TRBJ1-2; D is undetermined. DNA for the CDR3: TGCGCCAGCAGCCAAGATCGGCAGGTTGGCTACACCTTC. Protein sequence: CASSQDRQVGYTF.